This TCR beta chain was identified in a study of blood T cell repertoires in COVID-19. In the original analysis: Reference gene primers were amplified, and this amplification served to estimate nucleated cell counts. The method was immunoSEQ multiplex PCR; TCRdb's version includes in-frame clones alone and lacks a portion of them. V and J calls and clone size follow that table, whereas D and trimming were derived from the DNA. The sample holds fewer than 120,000 clones; roughly 79% are singletons and the top ten take 16%. In germline, CDR1 is LGHDT, CDR2 YNNKEL (reference sequence). V lost 4 bases to trimming and J lost 5 bases, with 16 bases between them. The CDR3 contains 15 residues.

The sequencing sample was made of peripheral blood. The receptor's source is a woman aged 80 or over with active or convalescent COVID-19. The chain recombines TRBV3-1 (or the pseudogene TRBV3-2) with TRBJ2-3; maybe TRBD1 (6 bases). The CDR3 spells CASSPGVGVGDTQYF. CDR3 sequence (DNA): TGTGCCAGCAGCCCAGGGGTCGGGGTAGGAGATACGCAGTATTTT.